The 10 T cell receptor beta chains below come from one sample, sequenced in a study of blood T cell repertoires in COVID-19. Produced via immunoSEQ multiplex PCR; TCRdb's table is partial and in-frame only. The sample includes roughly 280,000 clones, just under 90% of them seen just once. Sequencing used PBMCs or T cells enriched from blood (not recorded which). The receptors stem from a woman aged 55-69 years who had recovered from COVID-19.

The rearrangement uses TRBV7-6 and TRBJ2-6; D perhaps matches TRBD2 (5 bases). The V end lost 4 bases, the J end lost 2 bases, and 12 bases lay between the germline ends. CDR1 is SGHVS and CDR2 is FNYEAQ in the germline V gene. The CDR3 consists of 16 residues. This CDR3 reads CASSSFTRAGANVLTF. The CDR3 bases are TGTGCCAGCAGCTCTTTTACTAGGGCTGGGGCCAACGTCCTGACTTTC.

The CDR3 region is CASQMAGGETQYF. The CDR3 bases are TGTGCCAGTCAGATGGCGGGGGGAGAGACCCAGTACTTC. The genes are TRBV10-3 and TRBJ2-5; TRBD2 aligns across 8 bases. Germline CDR1 and CDR2: ENHRY and SYGVKD. The CDR3 loop spans 13 amino acids. V shed 10 bases, J shed 4 bases, and the junction held 8 bases outside the gene matches.

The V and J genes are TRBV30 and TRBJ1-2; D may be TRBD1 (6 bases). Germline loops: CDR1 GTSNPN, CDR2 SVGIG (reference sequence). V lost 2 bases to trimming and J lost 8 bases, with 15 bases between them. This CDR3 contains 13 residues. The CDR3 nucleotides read TGTGCCTGGAGTCTTGCCGGGGACACGGGCTACACCTTC. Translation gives CAWSLAGDTGYTF.

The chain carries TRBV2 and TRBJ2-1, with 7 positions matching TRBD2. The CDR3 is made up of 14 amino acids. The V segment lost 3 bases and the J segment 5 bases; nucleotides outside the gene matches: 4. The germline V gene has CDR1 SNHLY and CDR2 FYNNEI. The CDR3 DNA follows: TGTGCCAGCAGTGACCGGGAGGCCCACAATGAGCAGTTCTTC. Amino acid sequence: CASSDREAHNEQFF. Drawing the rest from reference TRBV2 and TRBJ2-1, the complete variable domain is EPEVTQTPSHQVTQMGQEVILRCVPISNHLYFYWYRQILGQKVEFLVSFYNNEISEKSEIFDDQFSVERPDGSNFTLKIRSTKLEDSAMYFCASSDREAHNEQFFGPGTRLTVL.

DNA for the CDR3: TGTGCCACCAGCAGAGACGGGGATCAGCCCCAGCATTTT. Encoded protein: CATSRDGDQPQHF. The J gene is TRBJ1-5, the V gene TRBV15; D is unresolved. Trimming stripped 0 bases from V and 5 bases from J, with 5 bases between. Germline-derived CDR1 and CDR2 are LNHNV and YYDKDF (reference sequence). This CDR3 comprises 13 residues. The full variable domain, in which reference TRBV15 and TRBJ1-5 provide the parts outside the CDR3, is DAMVIQNPRYQVTQFGKPVTLSCSQTLNHNVMYWYQQKSSQAPKLLFHYYDKDFNNEADTPDNFQSRRPNTSFCFLDIRSPGLGDTAMYLCATSRDGDQPQHFGDGTRLSIL.

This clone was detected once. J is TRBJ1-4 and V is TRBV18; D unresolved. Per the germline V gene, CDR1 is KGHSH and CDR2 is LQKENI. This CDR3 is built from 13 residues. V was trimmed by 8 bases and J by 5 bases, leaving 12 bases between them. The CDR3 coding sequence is TGTGCCAGCGCCCGCGGCCTCAATGAAAAACTGTTTTTT. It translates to CASARGLNEKLFF.

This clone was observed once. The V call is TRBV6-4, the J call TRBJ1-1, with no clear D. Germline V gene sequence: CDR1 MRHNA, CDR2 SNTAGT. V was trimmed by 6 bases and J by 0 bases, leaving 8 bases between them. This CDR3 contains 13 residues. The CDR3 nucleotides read TGTGCCAGCAGGGCAGACATGAACACTGAAGCTTTCTTT. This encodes CASRADMNTEAFF.

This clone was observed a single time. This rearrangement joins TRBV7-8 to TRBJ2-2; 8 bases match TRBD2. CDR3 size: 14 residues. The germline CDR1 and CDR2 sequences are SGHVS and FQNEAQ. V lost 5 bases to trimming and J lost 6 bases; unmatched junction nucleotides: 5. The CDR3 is CASSIGLAAGELFF. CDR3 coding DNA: TGTGCCAGCAGCATAGGACTAGCCGCCGGGGAGCTGTTTTTT.

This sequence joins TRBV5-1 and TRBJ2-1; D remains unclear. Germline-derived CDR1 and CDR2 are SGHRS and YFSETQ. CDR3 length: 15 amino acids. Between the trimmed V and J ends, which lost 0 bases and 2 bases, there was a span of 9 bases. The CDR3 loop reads CASSLDSPTYNEQFF. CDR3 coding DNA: TGCGCCAGCAGCTTGGACAGTCCGACCTACAATGAGCAGTTCTTC.

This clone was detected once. CDR3 loop: CASILDSLNEKLFF. CDR3 nucleotides: TGTGCCAGCATTCTAGACAGCCTTAATGAAAAACTGTTTTTT. The J gene is TRBJ1-4, the V gene TRBV2, with D perhaps matching TRBD1 (5 bases). This CDR3 is built from 14 residues. Germline loops: CDR1 SNHLY, CDR2 FYNNEI. The germline V and J ends were trimmed by 7 bases and 4 bases, with 13 bases remaining between them.